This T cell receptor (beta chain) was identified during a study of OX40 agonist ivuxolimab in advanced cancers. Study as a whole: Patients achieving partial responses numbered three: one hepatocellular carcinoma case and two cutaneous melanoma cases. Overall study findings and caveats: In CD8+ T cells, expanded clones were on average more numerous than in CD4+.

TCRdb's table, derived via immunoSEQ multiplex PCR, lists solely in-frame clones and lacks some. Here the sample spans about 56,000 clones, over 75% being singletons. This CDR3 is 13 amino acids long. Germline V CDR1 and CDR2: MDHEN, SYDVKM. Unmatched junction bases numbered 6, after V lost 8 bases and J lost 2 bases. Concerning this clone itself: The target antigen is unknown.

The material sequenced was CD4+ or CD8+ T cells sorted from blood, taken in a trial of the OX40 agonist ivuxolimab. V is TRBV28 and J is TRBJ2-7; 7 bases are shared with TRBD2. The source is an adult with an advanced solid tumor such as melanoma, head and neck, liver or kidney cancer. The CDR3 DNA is TGTGCCAGCGAAGCGGGGCAGGCCTACGAGCAGTACTTC. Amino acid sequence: CASEAGQAYEQYF. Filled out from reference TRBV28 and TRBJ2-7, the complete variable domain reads DVKVTQSSRYLVKRTGEKVFLECVQDMDHENMFWYRQDPGLGLRLIYFSYDVKMKEKGDIPEGYSVSREKKERFSLILESASTNQTSMYLCASEAGQAYEQYFGPGTRLTVT.